This T cell receptor beta chain stems from a study of T cell responses to AZD1222 COVID-19 vaccine. Study observations and caveats: After the peak T cell response, and only then, were repertoires sampled. White British people made up most donors, females outnumbered males, and clonal diversity was possibly underestimated. Only a handful of people who got AZD1222 tested seropositive at baseline.

For this clone: Its target is not known.

V lost 4 bases to trimming and J lost 4 bases; unmatched junction nucleotides: 8. Germline CDR1 is SEHNR and CDR2 is FQNEAQ (reference sequence). CDR3 length: 15 amino acids. Assay used: immunoSEQ multiplex PCR; TCRdb lists only in-frame clones, some missing. This table has 82,000 or so clones, 90% to 95% appearing once. The input for sequencing was peripheral blood, taken on day 0 of AZD1222 vaccination. The sequence derives from an adult in good health. This chain joins TRBV7-9 and TRBJ1-1; TRBD1 matches at 8 bases. CDR3 in DNA: TGTGCCAGCAGCTCAACGGACAGGGAGGTCACTGAAGCTTTCTTT. Translation: CASSSTDREVTEAFF.